This T cell receptor beta chain was observed in a study of T-cell memory formation after mild COVID-19. The CDR3 consists of 19 residues. After removal of 4 bases from V and 2 bases from J, the junction contained 19 bases not matched to a gene. Germline values: CDR1 SGHRS, CDR2 YFSETQ. From 5'RACE with constant-segment primers came TCR alpha and TCR beta cDNA libraries that carried sample barcodes and UMIs. TCRdb called the 5' RACE reads again in MiXCR, with one record for every CDR3 protein. The profile covers roughly 350,000 distinct CDR3 sequences, with around 28% appearing a single time and around an eighth taken by the ten largest. Study-wide results and limits: CD4+ clones that contracted lay mainly in CM and EM; CD8+ ones lay in EMRA.

This clonotype was counted only a few times. Antigen specificity is unknown. This TCR came from an adult woman who had mild COVID-19 (a few samples of this study predate the infection). Cell type and time point are not known. The chain links TRBV5-1 to TRBJ2-3; TRBD2 matches at 7 bases. Specimen: PBMCs or a T cell subset sorted from them (not recorded which). The CDR3 region is CASSPLGSGQTGNTDTQYF. The CDR3 DNA reads TGCGCCAGCAGCCCCTTAGGTAGCGGGCAGACCGGGAACACAGATACGCAGTATTTT.